The sequence of this TCR beta chain was determined in a study of T-cell reconstitution after alpha-beta-depleted transplantation in children. The authors prepared the TCRbeta library with unique molecular identifiers. TCRdb ran MiXCR on the PCR reads and lists one entry per CDR3 protein. This sample has some 200,000 distinct CDR3 sequences, with approximately 9.8% found just once. Ten or more counts support this clonotype. V shed 4 bases and J shed 0 bases, with 6 bases lying between them. Germline assignment: CDR1 SNHLY and CDR2 FYNNEI. The CDR3 consists of 14 residues. This sample comprised PBMCs from the stem cell graft donor, obtained from the stem cell graft. V and J are TRBV2 and TRBJ1-4; no reliable D call. The receptor comes from a human donor who donated a stem cell graft to a child with SCID. In DNA, the CDR3 is TGTGCCAGCAGTGGTGCGTCAACTAATGAAAAACTGTTTTTT. Its translation: CASSGASTNEKLFF.